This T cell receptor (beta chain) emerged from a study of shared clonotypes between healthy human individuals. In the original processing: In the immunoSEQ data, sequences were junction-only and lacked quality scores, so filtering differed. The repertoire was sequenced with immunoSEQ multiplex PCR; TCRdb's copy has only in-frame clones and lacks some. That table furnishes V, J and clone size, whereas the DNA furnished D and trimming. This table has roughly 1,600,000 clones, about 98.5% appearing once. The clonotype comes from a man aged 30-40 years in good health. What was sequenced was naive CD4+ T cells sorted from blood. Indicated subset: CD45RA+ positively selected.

CDR3 DNA: TGTGCCAGCAGAGGGATCTATGGCTACACCTTC. This sequence encodes CASRGIYGYTF. The chain joins TRBV6-5 to TRBJ1-2; D unclear. Germline CDR1 MNHEY, CDR2 SVGAGI. Trimming stripped 6 bases from V and 4 bases from J, with 6 bases between. The CDR3 consists of 11 residues.